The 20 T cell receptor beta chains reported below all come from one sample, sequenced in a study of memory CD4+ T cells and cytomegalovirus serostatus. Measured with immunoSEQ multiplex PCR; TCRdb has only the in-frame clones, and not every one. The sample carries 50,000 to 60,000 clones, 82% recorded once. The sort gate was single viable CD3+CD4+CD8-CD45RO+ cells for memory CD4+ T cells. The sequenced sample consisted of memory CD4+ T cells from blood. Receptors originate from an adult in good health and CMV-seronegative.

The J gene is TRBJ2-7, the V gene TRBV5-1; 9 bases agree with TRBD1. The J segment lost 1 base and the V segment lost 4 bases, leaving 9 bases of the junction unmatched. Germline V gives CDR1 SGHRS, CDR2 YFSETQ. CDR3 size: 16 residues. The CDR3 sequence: CASSISWDRASYEQYF. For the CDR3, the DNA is TGCGCCAGCAGCATCTCCTGGGACAGGGCGTCCTACGAGCAGTACTTC.

The CDR3 protein is CAWTRRRGGEQYF. CDR3 sequence (DNA): TGTGCCTGGACTAGGAGGAGGGGGGGCGAGCAGTACTTC. This chain links TRBV30 with TRBJ2-7; D is perhaps TRBD2 (7 bases). The germline gives CDR1 GTSNPN, CDR2 SVGIG (reference sequence). The CDR3 length is 13 residues. The ends were cut back, 4 bases at V and 6 bases at J, with 16 bases in the middle.

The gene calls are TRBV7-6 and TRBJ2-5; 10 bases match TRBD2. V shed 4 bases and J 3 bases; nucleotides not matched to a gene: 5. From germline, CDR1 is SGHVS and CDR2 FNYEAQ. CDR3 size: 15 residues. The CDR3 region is CASSSPLAGEETQYF. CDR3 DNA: TGTGCCAGCAGCTCCCCCCTAGCGGGGGAAGAGACCCAGTACTTC. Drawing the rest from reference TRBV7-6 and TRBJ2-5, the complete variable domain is GAGVSQSPRYKVTKRGQDVALRCDPISGHVSLYWYRQALGQGPEFLTYFNYEAQQDKSGLPNDRFSAERPEGSISTLTIQRTEQRDSAMYRCASSSPLAGEETQYFGPGTRLLVL.

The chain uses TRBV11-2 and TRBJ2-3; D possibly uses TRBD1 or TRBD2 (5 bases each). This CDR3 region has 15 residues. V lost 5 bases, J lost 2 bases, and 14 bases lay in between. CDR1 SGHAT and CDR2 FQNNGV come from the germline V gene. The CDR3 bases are TGTGCCAGCAGCAAGAAGGGGACCTACACAGATACGCAGTATTTT. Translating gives CASSKKGTYTDTQYF.

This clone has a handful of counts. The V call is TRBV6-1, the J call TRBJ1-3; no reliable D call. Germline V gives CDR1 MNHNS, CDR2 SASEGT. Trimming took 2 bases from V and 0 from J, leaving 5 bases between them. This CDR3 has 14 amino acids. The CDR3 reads CASSEQSSGNTIYF. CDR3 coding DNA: TGTGCCAGCAGTGAACAAAGCTCTGGAAACACCATATATTTT.

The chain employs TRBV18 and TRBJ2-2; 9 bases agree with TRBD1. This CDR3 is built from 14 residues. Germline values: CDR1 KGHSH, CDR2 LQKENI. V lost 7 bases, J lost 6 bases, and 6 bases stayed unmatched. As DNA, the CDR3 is TGTGCCAGCTGGGGGACAGGGATCTCCGGGGAGCTGTTTTTT. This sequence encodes CASWGTGISGELFF. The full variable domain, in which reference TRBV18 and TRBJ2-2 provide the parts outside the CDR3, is NAGVMQNPRHLVRRRGQEARLRCSPMKGHSHVYWYRQLPEEGLKFMVYLQKENIIDESGMPKERFSAEFPKEGPSILRIQQVVRGDSAAYFCASWGTGISGELFFGEGSRLTVL.

CDR3 nucleotide sequence: TGTGCCAGCAGCCTCACAGATACGCAGTATTTT. This sequence encodes CASSLTDTQYF. The chain has TRBV7-8 and TRBJ2-3; D not resolved. Looked up from germline, CDR1 is SGHVS and CDR2 is FQNEAQ. The CDR3 spans 11 residues. Trimming shortened V by 5 bases and J by 2 bases, and 2 bases separated the two germline ends.

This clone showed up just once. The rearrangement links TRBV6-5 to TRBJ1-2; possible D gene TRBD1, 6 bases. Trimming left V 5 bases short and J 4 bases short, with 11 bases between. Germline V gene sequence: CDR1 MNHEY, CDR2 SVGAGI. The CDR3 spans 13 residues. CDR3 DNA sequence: TGTGCCAGCAGTAGGGACATTGGCTATGGCTACACCTTC. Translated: CASSRDIGYGYTF.

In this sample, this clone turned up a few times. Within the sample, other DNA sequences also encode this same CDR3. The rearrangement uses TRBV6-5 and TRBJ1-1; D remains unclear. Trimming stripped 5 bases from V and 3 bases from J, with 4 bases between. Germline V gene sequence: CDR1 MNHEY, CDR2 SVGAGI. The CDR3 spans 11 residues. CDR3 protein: CASSRDTEAFF. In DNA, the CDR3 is TGTGCCAGCAGTAGGGACACTGAAGCTTTCTTT.

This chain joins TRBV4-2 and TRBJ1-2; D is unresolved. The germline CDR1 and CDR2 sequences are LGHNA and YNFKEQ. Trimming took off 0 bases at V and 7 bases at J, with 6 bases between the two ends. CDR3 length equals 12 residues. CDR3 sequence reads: CASSQDVGGYTF. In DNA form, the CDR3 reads TGTGCCAGCAGCCAAGACGTCGGTGGCTACACCTTC.

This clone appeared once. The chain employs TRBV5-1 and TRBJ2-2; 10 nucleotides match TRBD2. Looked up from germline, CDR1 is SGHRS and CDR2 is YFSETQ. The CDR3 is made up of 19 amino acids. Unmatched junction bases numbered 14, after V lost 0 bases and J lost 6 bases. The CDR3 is CASSLASPTSGVSAGELFF. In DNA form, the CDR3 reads TGCGCCAGCAGCTTGGCCTCCCCCACTAGCGGGGTATCCGCCGGGGAGCTGTTTTTT.

The CDR3 region is CASSVGTSGGANEQFF. Here the CDR3 DNA reads TGTGCCAGCAGCGTTGGGACTAGCGGGGGGGCGAATGAGCAGTTCTTC. The V call is TRBV9, the J call TRBJ2-1, with TRBD2 identical over 16 bases. The junction had 3 bases not matched to a gene; V was cut back by 2 bases and J by 7 bases. Germline-derived CDR1 and CDR2 are SGDLS and YYNGEE. This CDR3 contains 16 residues.

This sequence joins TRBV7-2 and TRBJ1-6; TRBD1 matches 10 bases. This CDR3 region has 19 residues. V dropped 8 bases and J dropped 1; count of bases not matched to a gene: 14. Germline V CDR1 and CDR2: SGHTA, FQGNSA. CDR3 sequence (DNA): TGTGCCAGCCGCAAAATGACGGGGGGACAGGGGTCCTATAATTCACCCCTCCACTTT. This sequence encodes CASRKMTGGQGSYNSPLHF.

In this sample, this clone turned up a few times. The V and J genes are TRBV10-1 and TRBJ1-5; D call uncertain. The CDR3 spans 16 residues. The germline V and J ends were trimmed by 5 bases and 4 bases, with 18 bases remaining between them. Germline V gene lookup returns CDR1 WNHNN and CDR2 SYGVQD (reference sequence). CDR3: CASSTKPRVSNQPQHF. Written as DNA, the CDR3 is TGCGCCAGCAGTACGAAGCCTCGGGTTTCTAATCAGCCCCAGCATTTT.

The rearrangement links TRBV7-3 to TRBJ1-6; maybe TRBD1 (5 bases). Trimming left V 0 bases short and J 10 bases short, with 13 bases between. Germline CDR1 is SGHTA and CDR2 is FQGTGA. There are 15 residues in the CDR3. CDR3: CASSLTGRDESPLHF. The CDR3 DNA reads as TGTGCCAGCAGCTTAACAGGGCGGGACGAATCACCCCTCCACTTT.

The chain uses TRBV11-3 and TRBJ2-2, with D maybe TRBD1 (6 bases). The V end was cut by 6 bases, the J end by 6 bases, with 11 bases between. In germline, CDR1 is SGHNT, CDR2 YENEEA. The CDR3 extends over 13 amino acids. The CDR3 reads CASSPTGPGELFF. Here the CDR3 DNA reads TGTGCCAGCAGTCCAACAGGGCCCGGGGAGCTGTTTTTT. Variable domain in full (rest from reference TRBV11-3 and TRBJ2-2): EAGVVQSPRYKIIEKKQPVAFWCNPISGHNTLYWYLQNLGQGPELLIRYENEEAVDDSQLPKDRFSAERLKGVDSTLKIQPAELGDSAVYLCASSPTGPGELFFGEGSRLTVL.

CDR3 loop: CASSKMLAGGLEQYF. The CDR3 region has the DNA TGTGCCAGCAGCAAAATGTTAGCGGGGGGGCTCGAGCAGTACTTC. The J gene is TRBJ2-7, the V gene TRBV21-1; the D call of TRBD2 is as the table states it, not checked on the DNA. TRBV21-1 is tagged as a pseudogene. This CDR3 contains 15 residues.

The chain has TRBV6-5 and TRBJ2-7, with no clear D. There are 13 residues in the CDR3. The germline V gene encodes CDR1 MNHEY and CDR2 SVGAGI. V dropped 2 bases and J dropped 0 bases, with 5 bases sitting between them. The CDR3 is CASSYASSYEQYF. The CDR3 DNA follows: TGTGCCAGCAGTTACGCCAGCTCCTACGAGCAGTACTTC.

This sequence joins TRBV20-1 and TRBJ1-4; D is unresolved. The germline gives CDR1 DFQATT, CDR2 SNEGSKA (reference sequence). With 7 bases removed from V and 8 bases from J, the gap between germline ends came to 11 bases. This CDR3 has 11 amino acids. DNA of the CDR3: TGCAGTGTCCCCGCGGGGGAAAAACTGTTTTTT. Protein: CSVPAGEKLFF.

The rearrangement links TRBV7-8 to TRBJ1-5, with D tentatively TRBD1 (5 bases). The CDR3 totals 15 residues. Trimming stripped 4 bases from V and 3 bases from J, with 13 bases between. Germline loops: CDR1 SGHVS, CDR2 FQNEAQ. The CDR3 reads CASSSRGGLNQPQHF. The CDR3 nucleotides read TGTGCCAGCAGCTCCCGGGGGGGACTCAATCAGCCCCAGCATTTT.